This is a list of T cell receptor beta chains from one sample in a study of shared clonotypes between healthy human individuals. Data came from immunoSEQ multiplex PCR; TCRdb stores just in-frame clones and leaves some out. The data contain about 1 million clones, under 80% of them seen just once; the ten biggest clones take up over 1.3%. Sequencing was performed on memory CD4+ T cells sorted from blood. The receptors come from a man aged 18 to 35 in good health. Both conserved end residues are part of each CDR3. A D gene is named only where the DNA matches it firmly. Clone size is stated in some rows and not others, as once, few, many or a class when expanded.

CDR3aa: CASSWGQGGEKLFF
CDR3nt: TGTGCCAGCAGTTGGGGACAGGGGGGAGAAAAACTGTTTTTT
abundance: once
j_gene: TRBJ1-4
d_gene: TRBD1
len: 14
v_gene: TRBV28

CDR3aa: CASSLARVDTHGQFF
CDR3nt: TGTGCCAGCAGCTTAGCGCGAGTGGATACACATGGGCAGTTCTTC
abundance: NA
j_gene: TRBJ2-1
d_gene: NA
len: 15
v_gene: TRBV7-2

CDR3aa: CASSLGQRYYGYTF
CDR3nt: TGTGCCAGCAGCCTGGGACAGAGGTACTATGGCTACACCTTC
abundance: NA
j_gene: TRBJ1-2
d_gene: TRBD1
len: 14
v_gene: TRBV6-5

CDR3aa: CASSRPGGLEEKLFF
CDR3nt: TGTGCCAGCAGCCGACCGGGGGGGCTGGAGGAAAAACTGTTTTTT
abundance: few
j_gene: TRBJ1-4
d_gene: NA
len: 15
v_gene: TRBV5-6

CDR3aa: CASSLGRGRSGANVLTF
CDR3nt: TGTGCCAGCAGCTTGGGCAGGGGGCGATCTGGGGCCAACGTCCTGACTTTC
abundance: NA
j_gene: TRBJ2-6
d_gene: TRBD1
len: 17
v_gene: TRBV7-8

CDR3aa: CASSLERRGDTQYF
CDR3nt: TGTGCCAGCAGCTTAGAACGGAGGGGGGATACGCAGTATTTT
abundance: NA
j_gene: TRBJ2-3
d_gene: NA
len: 14
v_gene: TRBV11-2

CDR3aa: CASSPTASTDTQYF
CDR3nt: TGTGCCAGCAGCCCGACGGCTAGCACAGATACGCAGTATTTT
abundance: many
j_gene: TRBJ2-3
d_gene: NA
len: 14
v_gene: TRBV7-3

CDR3aa: CATRDSSTDTQYF
CDR3nt: TGTGCCACCCGGGACAGTAGTACAGATACGCAGTATTTT
abundance: NA
j_gene: TRBJ2-3
d_gene: TRBD1
len: 13
v_gene: TRBV28

CDR3aa: CASSTGPREKLFF
CDR3nt: TGTGCCAGCAGTACGGGACCCCGGGAAAAACTGTTTTTT
abundance: once
j_gene: TRBJ1-4
d_gene: NA
len: 13
v_gene: TRBV6-5

CDR3aa: CASGFDPRAEAFF
CDR3nt: TGTGCTAGTGGTTTTGACCCGAGGGCTGAAGCTTTCTTT
abundance: few
j_gene: TRBJ1-1
d_gene: NA
len: 13
v_gene: TRBV12-5

CDR3aa: CASSVQGITDTQYF
CDR3nt: TGTGCCAGCAGTGTCCAGGGTATCACAGATACGCAGTATTTT
abundance: few
j_gene: TRBJ2-3
d_gene: NA
len: 14
v_gene: TRBV2

CDR3aa: CASSLGVSGRSYEQYF
CDR3nt: TGTGCCAGCAGCTTAGGGGTTAGCGGGAGGTCCTACGAGCAGTACTTC
abundance: NA
j_gene: TRBJ2-7
d_gene: TRBD2
len: 16
v_gene: TRBV7-8

CDR3aa: CAWSPGTRNQPQHF
CDR3nt: TGTGCCTGGAGCCCCGGGACCCGCAATCAGCCCCAGCATTTT
abundance: NA
j_gene: TRBJ1-5
d_gene: NA
len: 14
v_gene: TRBV30

CDR3aa: CASSLDQASRAGELFF
CDR3nt: TGTGCCAGCAGCTTAGATCAGGCTAGCCGCGCCGGGGAGCTGTTTTTT
abundance: once
j_gene: TRBJ2-2
d_gene: NA
len: 16
v_gene: TRBV11-2

CDR3aa: CASSLVGRGTGELFF
CDR3nt: TGTGCCAGCAGCTTGGTTGGCAGGGGTACCGGGGAGCTGTTTTTT
abundance: NA
j_gene: TRBJ2-2
d_gene: NA
len: 15
v_gene: TRBV5-6

CDR3aa: CARQGADTEAFF
CDR3nt: TGTGCCCGACAGGGGGCGGACACTGAAGCTTTCTTT
abundance: few
j_gene: TRBJ1-1
d_gene: TRBD1
len: 12
v_gene: TRBV19

CDR3aa: CASSRQPVNTEAFF
CDR3nt: TGTGCCAGCAGTCGACAGCCTGTGAACACTGAAGCTTTCTTT
abundance: NA
j_gene: TRBJ1-1
d_gene: NA
len: 14
v_gene: TRBV6-5

CDR3aa: CASRPPNQPQHF
CDR3nt: TGTGCCAGCAGGCCCCCAAATCAGCCCCAGCATTTT
abundance: NA
j_gene: TRBJ1-5
d_gene: NA
len: 12
v_gene: TRBV6-1

CDR3aa: CASFSSLDYGYTF
CDR3nt: TGTGCCAGCTTCAGTTCGCTGGATTATGGCTACACCTTC
abundance: few
j_gene: TRBJ1-2
d_gene: NA
len: 13
v_gene: TRBV28

CDR3aa: CASSYSGYSGANVLTF
CDR3nt: TGTGCCAGCAGTTACTCGGGGTACTCTGGGGCCAACGTCCTGACTTTC
abundance: NA
j_gene: TRBJ2-6
d_gene: NA
len: 16
v_gene: TRBV6-5

CDR3aa: CASSGRDVRFF
CDR3nt: TGTGCCAGCAGCGGCCGGGACGTCCGGTTCTTC
abundance: NA
j_gene: TRBJ2-1
d_gene: NA
len: 11
v_gene: TRBV5-6

CDR3aa: CASSQQGASPLHF
CDR3nt: TGTGCCAGCAGCCAACAGGGGGCTTCACCCCTCCACTTT
abundance: NA
j_gene: TRBJ1-6
d_gene: TRBD1
len: 13
v_gene: TRBV7-2

CDR3aa: CASSRLAGGSYNEQFF
CDR3nt: TGTGCCAGCAGCCGGCTAGCGGGAGGCTCCTACAATGAGCAGTTCTTC
abundance: NA
j_gene: TRBJ2-1
d_gene: TRBD2
len: 16
v_gene: TRBV5-6

CDR3aa: CASSLDTAYEQYF
CDR3nt: TGCGCCAGCAGCTTGGACACCGCCTACGAGCAGTACTTC
abundance: NA
j_gene: TRBJ2-7
d_gene: NA
len: 13
v_gene: TRBV5-1

CDR3aa: CASSLGIQGRNQPQHF
CDR3nt: TGTGCCAGCAGCTTAGGAATACAGGGCCGAAATCAGCCCCAGCATTTT
abundance: NA
j_gene: TRBJ1-5
d_gene: NA
len: 16
v_gene: TRBV7-9

CDR3aa: CASSLSYGGSQGQPQHF
CDR3nt: TGTGCCAGCAGTTTAAGTTATGGCGGGAGTCAGGGTCAGCCCCAGCATTTT
abundance: NA
j_gene: TRBJ1-5
d_gene: NA
len: 17
v_gene: TRBV28

CDR3aa: CASSLASAGETQYF
CDR3nt: TGTGCCAGCAGCTTAGCCAGCGCGGGTGAGACCCAGTACTTC
abundance: NA
j_gene: TRBJ2-5
d_gene: NA
len: 14
v_gene: TRBV11-1

CDR3aa: CASSSRAGEQETQYF
CDR3nt: TGTGCCAGCAGCTCAAGGGCAGGAGAGCAAGAGACCCAGTACTTC
abundance: NA
j_gene: TRBJ2-5
d_gene: NA
len: 15
v_gene: TRBV7-6

CDR3aa: CASSADRGKSSPLHF
CDR3nt: TGTGCCAGCAGCGCCGACAGGGGGAAAAGTTCACCCCTCCACTTT
abundance: NA
j_gene: TRBJ1-6
d_gene: TRBD1
len: 15
v_gene: TRBV5-6

CDR3aa: CASSAQGALSTDTQYF
CDR3nt: TGTGCCAGCAGCGCACAGGGGGCCCTAAGCACAGATACGCAGTATTTT
abundance: NA
j_gene: TRBJ2-3
d_gene: TRBD1
len: 16
v_gene: TRBV9

CDR3aa: CASSPEGYYGYTF
CDR3nt: TGTGCCAGCAGCCCCGAGGGATACTATGGCTACACCTTC
abundance: NA
j_gene: TRBJ1-2
d_gene: NA
len: 13
v_gene: TRBV11-2

CDR3aa: CASSFGLAGGTGELFF
CDR3nt: TGTGCCAGCAGCTTTGGACTAGCGGGAGGGACCGGGGAGCTGTTTTTT
abundance: NA
j_gene: TRBJ2-2
d_gene: TRBD2
len: 16
v_gene: TRBV7-2

CDR3aa: CASSLSSTGDTQYF
CDR3nt: TGCGCCAGCAGCTTATCGTCGACGGGAGATACGCAGTATTTT
abundance: NA
j_gene: TRBJ2-3
d_gene: NA
len: 14
v_gene: TRBV5-1

CDR3aa: CASSDPGQGKNTEAFF
CDR3nt: TGTGCCAGCAGTGATCCGGGACAGGGGAAGAACACTGAAGCTTTCTTT
abundance: NA
j_gene: TRBJ1-1
d_gene: TRBD1
len: 16
v_gene: TRBV6-1

CDR3aa: CAWTFSGAQTQYF
CDR3nt: TGTGCCTGGACTTTTAGCGGGGCACAGACCCAGTACTTC
abundance: NA
j_gene: TRBJ2-5
d_gene: TRBD2
len: 13
v_gene: TRBV30

CDR3aa: CASSQRTQLGGTRTEAFF
CDR3nt: TGCGCCAGCAGCCAAAGGACCCAGCTAGGGGGCACTCGCACTGAAGCTTTCTTT
abundance: NA
j_gene: TRBJ1-1
d_gene: TRBD1
len: 18
v_gene: TRBV4-1

CDR3aa: CARSHGQGRFSGANVLTF
CDR3nt: TGTGCCAGAAGCCACGGACAGGGGCGCTTCTCTGGGGCCAACGTCCTGACTTTC
abundance: NA
j_gene: TRBJ2-6
d_gene: TRBD1
len: 18
v_gene: TRBV5-3

CDR3aa: CASGGQVNTGELFF
CDR3nt: TGTGCCTCGGGAGGACAGGTGAACACCGGGGAGCTGTTTTTT
abundance: NA
j_gene: TRBJ2-2
d_gene: NA
len: 14
v_gene: TRBV19